The rows below give T cell receptor beta chains drawn from one sample of a study of cytomegalovirus exposure and HLA in healthy donors. Some clones are missing from TCRdb's copy, which holds only in-frame ones; the method was immunoSEQ multiplex PCR. Of 120,000 or so clones in the sample, about 87% are singletons; the top ten hold about 1.8%. The specimen was PBMCs. The receptors shown here come from a man aged 18-30 years in good health and CMV-seronegative. CDR3s leave out the opening cysteine and the closing phenylalanine or tryptophan. Rows give clone size only sometimes, using once, few, many, or a class for an expanded clone.

V gene	CDR3 length	clone size	J gene	CDR3 protein
TRBV21-1	15	.	TRBJ1-2	ASSKVSGGAINYGYT
TRBV9	13	.	TRBJ1-2	ASSVSTKTGGGYT
TRBV19	14	.	TRBJ2-7	ASSLTVAGPFSEQY
TRBV5-8	14	once	TRBJ2-1	ASTPTRTGFYNEQF
TRBV7-2	12	.	TRBJ1-1	ASSLTGESAEAF
TRBV18	12	.	TRBJ1-4	ASRMGSTNEKLF
TRBV11-3	10	.	TRBJ1-1	ASSNRDTEAF
TRBV9	15	.	TRBJ1-2	ASSVVGTGGTNYGYT
TRBV4-3	13	few	TRBJ2-7	ASSQATSGRDEQY
TRBV11-3	11	.	TRBJ2-7	ASSLAELYEQY
TRBV2	13	.	TRBJ1-4	ASSERQTTNEKLF
TRBV5-1	12	.	TRBJ2-5	ASSLLTGRETQY
TRBV7-9	16	.	TRBJ2-7	ASSLKVYGTSGIYEQY
TRBV2	14	few	TRBJ1-6	ASSDVAGWGNSPLH
TRBV5-4	11	once	TRBJ2-3	ASSVASTDTQY
TRBV7-9	13	.	TRBJ2-3	ASSGGLARTDTQY
TRBV11-2	11	.	TRBJ1-5	ASSFHRSQPQH
TRBV7-8	15	.	TRBJ2-5	ASSLRLRDRAGETQY
TRBV6-5	12	.	TRBJ2-7	ASSTRLAPHEQY
TRBV5-1	14	.	TRBJ2-3	ASSLPGTGGTDTQY
TRBV18	13	.	TRBJ2-7	ASSSGTGDPYEQY
TRBV2	11	.	TRBJ2-1	ASSGRGAVEQF
TRBV7-9	10	.	TRBJ1-2	ASSLVGGGYT
TRBV6-1	16	once	TRBJ2-3	ASSELRAGGGAPDTQY
TRBV7-9	13	few	TRBJ1-2	ASSLPQTGLQGYT
TRBV14	14	once	TRBJ2-1	ASSQDWTRTDNEQF
TRBV6-1	13	.	TRBJ2-7	ASSEGLRSSYEQY
TRBV18	15	.	TRBJ1-6	ASSPRAQETGGSPLH
TRBV19	13	.	TRBJ2-5	ASRRTTLAQETQY
TRBV30	13	once	TRBJ2-7	AWRRGRDFSYEQY
TRBV4-1	16	.	TRBJ2-1	ASSQTPPDRVSYNEQF
TRBV7-2	14	.	TRBJ1-2	ASSLTLEVLQYGYT
TRBV6-5	10	.	TRBJ2-1	ASSYGGNEQF
TRBV5-5	12	once	TRBJ2-3	ALYSERGADTQY
TRBV30	13	few	TRBJ2-1	AWSVKGRRGNEQF
TRBV2	14	.	TRBJ2-7	ASTEYWDRTIYEQY
TRBV9	13	.	TRBJ2-3	ASSGRQTSTDTQY
TRBV19	13	.	TRBJ1-3	ASSILGTAGNTIY
TRBV18	14	.	TRBJ2-2	ASSHITSGSAGELF
TRBV7-9	12	.	TRBJ1-1	ASSDKYRVTEAF
TRBV19	13	.	TRBJ2-1	ASRTPGQGSHEQF
TRBV4-1	12	.	TRBJ2-7	ASSQPGQAVEQY
TRBV5-1	13	.	TRBJ2-7	ASSLGSSGSYEQY
TRBV27	14	.	TRBJ2-7	ASSLLGTADSYEQY
TRBV5-6	15	.	TRBJ2-6	ASNDIGASSGANVLT
TRBV9	11	.	TRBJ1-1	ASSVSLNTEAF
TRBV4-1	17	.	TRBJ1-6	ASSQDLAFDRGDNSPLH